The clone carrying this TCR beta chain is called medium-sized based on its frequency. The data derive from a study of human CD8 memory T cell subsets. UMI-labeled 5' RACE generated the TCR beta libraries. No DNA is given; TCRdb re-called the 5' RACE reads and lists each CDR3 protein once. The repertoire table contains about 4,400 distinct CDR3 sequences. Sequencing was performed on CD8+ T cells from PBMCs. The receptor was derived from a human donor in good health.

This CDR3 is CASSLTLAGYDEQFF. This chain uses TRBV7-3 with TRBJ2-1; the TCRdb D gene call, TRBD2, has no DNA to confirm it. Germline V CDR1 and CDR2: SGHTA, FQGTGA. This CDR3 region has 15 residues.